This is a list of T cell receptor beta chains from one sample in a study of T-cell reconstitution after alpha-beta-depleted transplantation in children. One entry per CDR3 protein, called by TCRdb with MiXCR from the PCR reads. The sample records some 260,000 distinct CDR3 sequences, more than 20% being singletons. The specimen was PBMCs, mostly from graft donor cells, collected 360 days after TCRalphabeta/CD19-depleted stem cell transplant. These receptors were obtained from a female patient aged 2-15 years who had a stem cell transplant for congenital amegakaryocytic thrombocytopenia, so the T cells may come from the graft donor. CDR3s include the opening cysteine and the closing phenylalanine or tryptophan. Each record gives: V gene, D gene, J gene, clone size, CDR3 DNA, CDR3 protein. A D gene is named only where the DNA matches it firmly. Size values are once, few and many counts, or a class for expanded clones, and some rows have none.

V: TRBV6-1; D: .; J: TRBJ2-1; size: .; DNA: TGTGCCAGCAGCCAAACTAGACCCCCCTACAATGAGCAGTTCTTC; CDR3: CASSQTRPPYNEQFF
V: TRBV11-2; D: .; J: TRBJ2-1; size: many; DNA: TGTGCCAGCAGCTTAGCAGGGCCCCCTTACAATGAGCAGTTCTTC; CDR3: CASSLAGPPYNEQFF
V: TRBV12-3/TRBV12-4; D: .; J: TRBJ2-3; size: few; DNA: TGTGCCAGCAGTAGAAGATCCCGGGGTCTTACACTAGCCCAAGGGGATACGCAGTATTTT; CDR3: CASSRRSRGLTLAQGDTQYF
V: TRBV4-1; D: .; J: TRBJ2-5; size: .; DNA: TGCGCCAGCAGCCAAAGGCGGGGAGGTGAGACCCAGTACTTC; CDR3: CASSQRRGGETQYF
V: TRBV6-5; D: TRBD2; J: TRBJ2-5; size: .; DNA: TGTGCCAGCATGCTACTAGCGGGGGAGACCCAGTACTTC; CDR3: CASMLLAGETQYF
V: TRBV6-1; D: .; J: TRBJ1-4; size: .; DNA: TGTGCCAGCAGCGCACAGGGCCTTTATGAAAAACTGTTTTTT; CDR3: CASSAQGLYEKLFF
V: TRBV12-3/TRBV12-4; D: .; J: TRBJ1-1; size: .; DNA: TGTTCCAGCAGTCCGGGACGGGGGAACACTGAAGCTTTCTTT; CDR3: CSSSPGRGNTEAFF
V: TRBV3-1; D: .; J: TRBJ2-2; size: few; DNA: TGTGCCAGCAGCCAGGGGACTCACACCGGGGAGCTGTTTTTT; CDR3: CASSQGTHTGELFF
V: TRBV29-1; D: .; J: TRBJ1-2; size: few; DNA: TGCAGCGTTGAAGAGGGTTCAGGTGGCTACACCTTC; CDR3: CSVEEGSGGYTF
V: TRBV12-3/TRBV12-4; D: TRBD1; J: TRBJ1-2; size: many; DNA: TGTGCCAGCACCAACAGCGGGACAGGGAAGGGCTACACCTTC; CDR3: CASTNSGTGKGYTF
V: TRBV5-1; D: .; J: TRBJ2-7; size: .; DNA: TGCGCCAGCAGCTTGGATGCCGGGTCTATTTACTTC; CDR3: CASSLDAGSIYF
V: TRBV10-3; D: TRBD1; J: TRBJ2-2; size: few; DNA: TGTGCCATTACAGGGGCCTCGAACACCGGGGAGCTGTTTTTT; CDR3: CAITGASNTGELFF
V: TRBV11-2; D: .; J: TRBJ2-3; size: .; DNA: TGTGCCAGCAGCCCCGACTATAACACAGATACGCAGTATTTT; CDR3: CASSPDYNTDTQYF
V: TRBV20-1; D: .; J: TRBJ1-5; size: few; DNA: TGCAGTGCTAGGGACCCCGGGGGGTATCAGCCCCAGCATTTT; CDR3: CSARDPGGYQPQHF
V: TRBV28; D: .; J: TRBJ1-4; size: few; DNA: TGTGCCAGCAGTTTAATACAGGGAGGTGAAAAACTGTTTTTT; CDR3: CASSLIQGGEKLFF
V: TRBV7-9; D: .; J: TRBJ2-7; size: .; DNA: TGTGCCAGCAGCTTAAAGGGGGGGGCCTACGAGCAGTACTTC; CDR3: CASSLKGGAYEQYF
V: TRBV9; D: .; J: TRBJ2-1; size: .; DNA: TGTGCCAGCAGCGCCACGACCGGGGGCTACAATGAGCAGTTCTTC; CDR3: CASSATTGGYNEQFF
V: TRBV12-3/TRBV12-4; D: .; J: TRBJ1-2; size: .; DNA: TGTGCCATACCAGACAGCTATGGAGGCTACACCTTC; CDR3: CAIPDSYGGYTF
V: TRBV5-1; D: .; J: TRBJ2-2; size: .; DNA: TGCGCCAGCAGCGCCGTGGGAGCCACCGGGGAGCTGTTTTTT; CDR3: CASSAVGATGELFF
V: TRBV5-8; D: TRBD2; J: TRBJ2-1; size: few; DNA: TGTGCCAGCAAACTGCGAGGGACTAGTGGGTGGGGTGAGCAGTTCTTC; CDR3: CASKLRGTSGWGEQFF
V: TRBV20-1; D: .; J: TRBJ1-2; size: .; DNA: TGCAGTGCTGGAGGGGGATATGGCTACACCTTC; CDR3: CSAGGGYGYTF
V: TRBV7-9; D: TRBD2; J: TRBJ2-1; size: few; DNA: TGTGCCAGCAGCTCATTGGGACTAGCAGCTTACAATGAGCAGTTCTTC; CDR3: CASSSLGLAAYNEQFF
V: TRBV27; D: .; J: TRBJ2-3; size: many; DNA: TGTGCCAGCAGTTTTCAGGGCACAGATACGCAGTATTTT; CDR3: CASSFQGTDTQYF
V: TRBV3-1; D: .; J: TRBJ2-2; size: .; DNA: TGTGCCAGCAGCCAAGTCAGGGCCGGGGAGCTGTTTTTT; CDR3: CASSQVRAGELFF
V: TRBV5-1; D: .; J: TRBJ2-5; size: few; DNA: TGCGCCAGCAGCTTTTGGGGGCAAGAGACCCAGTACTTC; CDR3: CASSFWGQETQYF
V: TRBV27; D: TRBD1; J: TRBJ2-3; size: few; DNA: TGTGCCAGCAGTTTAGGGCAGGGGGTAGATACGCAGTATTTT; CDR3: CASSLGQGVDTQYF
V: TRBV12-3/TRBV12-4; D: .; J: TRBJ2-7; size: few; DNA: TGTGCCAGCAGCTCTGGGTATCGGGGGTACTTC; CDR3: CASSSGYRGYF
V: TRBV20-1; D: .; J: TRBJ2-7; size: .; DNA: TGCAGTGGGAGTCCGACAGCCTTTTCCTACGAGCAGTACTTC; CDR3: CSGSPTAFSYEQYF
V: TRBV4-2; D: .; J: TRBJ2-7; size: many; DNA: TGTGCCAGCAGCCAAGATCTTGGGGGGACCCCCTACGAGCAGTACTTC; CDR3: CASSQDLGGTPYEQYF
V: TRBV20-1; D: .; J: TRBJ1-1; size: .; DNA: TGCAGTGTTATTATCCAGACAGCCAACCCTGAAGCTTTCTTT; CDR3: CSVIIQTANPEAFF
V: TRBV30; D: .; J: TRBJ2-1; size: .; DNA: TGTGCCTGGAGTGGGAATTACAATGAGCAGTTCTTC; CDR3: CAWSGNYNEQFF
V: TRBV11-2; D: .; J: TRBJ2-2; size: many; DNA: TGTGCCAGCAGCTTAGTTGGTTCGGCGAACACCGGGGAGCTGTTTTTT; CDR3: CASSLVGSANTGELFF
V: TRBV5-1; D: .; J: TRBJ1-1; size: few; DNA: TGCGCCAGCAGCTCGACAGTTATGAACACTGAAGCTTTCTTT; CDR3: CASSSTVMNTEAFF